The clone carrying this T cell receptor beta chain was picked up a small number of times. Its specificity is unknown. These data originate in a study of identical twins. V was cut by 6 bases and J by 6 bases, with 9 bases left in between. This CDR3 spans 11 amino acids. Germline V gene lookup returns CDR1 SGHTA and CDR2 FQGTGA. Carrying unique molecular identifiers, the cDNA also gained a universal primer site through template switching. TCRdb re-derived calls from the 5' RACE reads in MiXCR, one entry per CDR3 protein. The sample lists approximately 240,000 distinct CDR3 sequences; roughly an eighth were seen once. Study-wide points: Some out-of-frame alpha sequences were shared by twins, and these showed excess low generation probability.

Sequencing was done on a sample of memory (CD45RO+) T cells sorted from blood. V and J are TRBV7-3 and TRBJ2-7; a possible D gene is TRBD1 (5 bases). The receptor was derived from a woman between 18 and 30 years old in good health. The CDR3 loop reads CASSSGSEQYF. In DNA, the CDR3 is TGTGCCAGCAGTTCAGGGTCCGAGCAGTACTTC.